The T cell receptor beta chain under discussion was sequenced for a study of blood T cell repertoires in COVID-19. Study context: COVID-19 samples collected from the United States, Italy and Spain covered acute and convalescent phases.

Germline V gives CDR1 SGHTA, CDR2 FQGNSA. V gave up 6 bases and J gave up 2 bases, with 14 bases separating them. The CDR3 spans 15 residues. Source study methods: Reference gene primer amplification yielded estimated nucleated cell counts. Using immunoSEQ multiplex PCR, the repertoire was profiled, and TCRdb retains in-frame clones only, with some absent. Clonal size and the V and J genes are those of that table, whereas D and trimming came from the DNA. This sample carries roughly 230,000 clones, roughly 89% of them seen once, and the ten largest clones take 3% to 4%. The cohort comprised adults aged roughly 18 to 90 years residing in some 24 US areas.

Source material: PBMCs or T cells enriched from blood (not recorded which). The sequence was obtained from a woman in her twenties or thirties with acute COVID-19. The chain has TRBV7-2 and TRBJ1-3; possible D gene TRBD1, 6 bases. This CDR3 reads CASSPDTGTGNTIYF. The DNA of the CDR3 is TGTGCCAGCAGTCCCGATACAGGGACTGGAAACACCATATATTTT.